This entry lists 2 T cell receptor beta chains sequenced from one sample in a study of T cell responses to AZD1222 COVID-19 vaccine (dated by TCRdb to about 2021). Libraries were prepared through the immunoSEQ multiplex PCR assay. TCRdb took this table from immuneACCESS and kept in-frame rearrangements with V and J called. Such tables lack part of the clones; where checked against another copy, unresolved V genes explain under half of the gap, and the rest is unexplained. This sample has 90,000 to 120,000 clones in its table, and 92% of those were observed once. The ten biggest clones cover around 8.6% of the sample. Explained via the paper, the time point label denotes: about 28 days (+/-7) after the second vaccine dose. Sequenced here: peripheral blood, sampled 28 days after the second AZD1222 dose. The receptors shown here come from an adult who received the AZD1222 COVID-19 vaccine.

This clone was seen more than once but under ten times. The gene calls are TRBV10-1 and TRBJ2-7; no reliable D call. The CDR3 is made up of 13 amino acids. Germline V lookup: CDR1 WNHNN, CDR2 SYGVQD (reference sequence). Trimming took off 10 bases at V and 2 bases at J, with 15 bases between the two ends. CDR3 residues: CATTRGFPYEQYF. As DNA, the CDR3 is TGCGCCACCACACGTGGGTTCCCCTACGAGCAGTACTTC.

The rearrangement uses TRBV10-3 and TRBJ1-1; no reliable D call. The germline CDR1 and CDR2 sequences are ENHRY and SYGVKD. This CDR3 has 14 residues. The V and J ends lost 2 bases and 5 bases respectively, with 12 bases between them. The CDR3 nucleotides read TGTGCCATCAGTGAGGGGGAATCGAGGACTGAAGCTTTCTTT. Translating it yields CAISEGESRTEAFF.